This TCR beta chain is from a study of PD-1 blockade in classical Hodgkin lymphoma. This CDR3 contains 15 residues. Germline loops: CDR1 SGHRS, CDR2 YFSETQ. Trimming left V 0 bases short and J 1 base short, with 7 bases between. Time point of the sample: cycle 4 day 1 (C4D1), after less than 7 weeks of nivolumab. Every one of the patients relapsed after autologous stem cell transplantation (brentuximab vedotin exposure was variable). The repertoire was sequenced with immunoSEQ multiplex PCR; TCRdb's copy has only in-frame clones and lacks some. The sample has around 53,000 clones, about 75% seen once.

Sequencing used peripheral blood mononuclear cells (PBMCs), obtained before the fourth cycle of nivolumab. This clonotype originated in a human donor with classical Hodgkin lymphoma. The chain has TRBV5-1 and TRBJ2-2, with D perhaps matching TRBD1 (5 bases). Here the CDR3 DNA reads TGCGCCAGCAGCTTGGGACAGCTGAACACCGGGGAGCTGTTTTTT. Protein: CASSLGQLNTGELFF.